This T cell receptor beta chain derives from a study of Tregs in tolerant kidney transplant recipients. Study-level results: Donor-specific Treg expansion exceeded global Treg expansion in tolerant patients, suggesting antigen drive.

This CDR3 is 16 amino acids long. Per the germline V gene, CDR1 is SGHNT and CDR2 is YYREEE (reference sequence). V lost 0 bases to trimming and J lost 3 bases, with 15 bases between them. Repertoires were generated with immunoSEQ multiplex PCR, while TCRdb's copy carries only in-frame clones and drops some. Among about 110,000 clones listed, 90% were seen once. Thawed PBMCs were FACS-sorted into unstimulated CD4+CD25+CD127- regulatory T cells, CD4+CD25- non-regulatory cells, CD4 and CD8 cells. With respect to this clone: Its matching antigen is unknown.

The sequence derives from a human donor who received a combined kidney and bone marrow transplant. Sequenced here: CD4+ T cells from blood, sampled before the transplant. The chain is built from TRBV5-4 and TRBJ1-1; D unclear. The CDR3 loop is CASSLATFYGDTEAFF. CDR3 bases: TGTGCCAGCAGCTTGGCGACCTTTTACGGGGACACTGAAGCTTTCTTT.